This T cell receptor beta chain was found in a study of T cells expressing NK-cell markers (dated by TCRdb to 2020 to 2022). A note on the overall study: About eight donors provided sorted CD3+CD56+NKG2C+, CD3+CD56+NKG2C- and CD3+CD56-NKG2C+ T-cell subsets, whose TCR beta-chain repertoires were profiled. Seven of the eight sequenced donors were HCMV-seropositive and one was HCMV-seronegative. Libraries were sequenced as 2 x 150 bp reads on Illumina HiSeq 2000/2500, MiSeq or NextSeq. All eight donors whose samples were sequenced were randomly selected healthy volunteers, three of them men and five women.

TCRdb shows the sequencer as Illumina HiSeq 2000. TCR beta cDNA libraries were prepared using 5'RACE template switching, which introduced a universal primer site and unique molecular identifiers. Synthesis of cDNA was primed from the TCR beta constant segment and was followed by two consecutive PCR amplification steps. Under the source paper's analysis protocol: Reads were demultiplexed and grouped by UMI with MIGEC, and clonotypes were assembled and quantified with MiTCR. To exclude erroneous sequences, only TCR cDNA sequences supported by at least two reads were retained. The tcR package was used for downstream repertoire analysis, and clonotypes were matched across fractions by CDR3 nucleotide sequence plus V segment. VDJmatch was used to annotate antigen specificity against VDJdb, with one amino acid substitution allowed in CDR3. TCRdb reprocessed the sequencing reads and holds a single record per CDR3 protein sequence, with no DNA. The V and J calls here are based on TCRdb, not the publication. This specimen's table enumerates 550,000 to 600,000 distinct CDR3 sequences. About 3.6% of the sample is taken by the ten largest.

The investigation overall reported the following: Those dominant clonotypes were again the most abundant among CD3+CD56-NKG2C+ cells in a handful of donors, at about 25-60.1%. In more than 5 donors, the dominant CD3+CD56+NKG2C+ clonotypes were found to rank among the top 10 CD8+ clonotypes and to make up roughly 1.0-7.0% of CD8+ T cells. Whether the expanded NKG2C-expressing T cell clones were specific for HCMV antigens was left unclear.

The CDR3 has 16 amino acids, counting the end cysteine and phenylalanine. The nucleotide record is missing. Turning to this clonotype: The target of this receptor is not known.

To determine HCMV serostatus, a commercial ELISA kit was used to detect HCMV-specific IgG in serum. Peripheral blood mononuclear cells were isolated from blood by Ficoll density gradient centrifugation. The sequence derives from a man aged 18 to 29 in good health. Donor details come from another sample of the same person, matched by shared clones. Sequenced material: blood T cells: a sorted CD56 or NKG2C T cell subset, CD4+ or CD8+ T cells, or bulk PBMC T cells (not recorded which). Rearrangement joined TRBV12-3 or TRBV12-4 to TRBJ2-2; with no DNA, the TCRdb D assignment of TRBD2 cannot be verified. The CDR3 reads CASSLELAGRAGELFF.